This T cell receptor (beta chain) is drawn from a study of T cell responses to AZD1222 COVID-19 vaccine. Notes on the study in general: Spike-specific TCR breadth rose after two AZD1222 doses, and depth rose as well. Dominant at 160-218 and 743-854, vaccine-associated CD4 TCRs also spanned spike. Only after the peak T cell response were repertoires sampled. It was only a handful of AZD1222 recipients who were seropositive at baseline.

The table came from immunoSEQ multiplex PCR; TCRdb's copy has only in-frame clones and leaves some out. The sample comprises tens of thousands of clones, less than 85% of which are singletons, and 40% to 55% rests with the top ten. Details on this clone: The antigen remains undetermined.

This CDR3 contains 15 residues. CDR1 and CDR2 from the germline V gene are SNHLY and FYNNEI. V was clipped by 7 bases and J by 5 bases; unmatched bases: 7. The material sequenced was peripheral blood, taken 28 days after the second AZD1222 dose. The chain links TRBV2 to TRBJ2-2, with TRBD1 identical over 10 bases. The TCR comes from an adult who received the AZD1222 COVID-19 vaccine. CDR3 sequence (DNA): TGTGCCAGCAAGAGACAGGGGGCGCGGACCGGGGAGCTGTTTTTT. This sequence encodes CASKRQGARTGELFF. Based on the CDR3 plus reference TRBV2 and TRBJ2-2, the full variable domain is EPEVTQTPSHQVTQMGQEVILRCVPISNHLYFYWYRQILGQKVEFLVSFYNNEISEKSEIFDDQFSVERPDGSNFTLKIRSTKLEDSAMYFCASKRQGARTGELFFGEGSRLTVL.